This T cell receptor beta chain was retrieved from a study of T-cell reconstitution after alpha-beta-depleted transplantation in children. This CDR3 has 12 residues. CDR1 and CDR2 (germline): DFQATT, SNEGSKA (reference sequence). Trimming pared 3 bases from V and 5 bases from J, leaving 8 bases between. For TCRbeta, the library was prepared with unique molecular identifiers. TCRdb reprocessed the PCR reads via MiXCR and lists one record per CDR3 protein. The sample carries over 300,000 distinct CDR3 sequences, 10% recorded once. This clonotype was detected only a few times. This chain links TRBV20-1 with TRBJ2-1; D not resolved. This clonotype was obtained from a human donor who donated a stem cell graft to a child with acute lymphoblastic leukemia. This material consisted of PBMCs from the stem cell graft donor, taken from the stem cell graft. The DNA of the CDR3 is TGCAGTGCTAGCGGGCACCACAATGAGCAGTTCTTC. Protein: CSASGHHNEQFF.